Presented here are 3 T cell receptor beta chains from one specimen sequenced in a study of cytomegalovirus exposure and HLA in healthy donors. Sequencing used immunoSEQ multiplex PCR; TCRdb keeps in-frame clones, though not all of them. The table includes under 130,000 clones, 86% detected once. Sequencing input: PBMCs. Every receptor here comes from a young woman in good health and CMV-seropositive.

A few counts support this clone. This chain connects TRBV5-1 to TRBJ1-2; D possibly corresponds to TRBD1 (5 bases). Deletions cut 0 bases from V and 5 bases from J, with 11 bases between. CDR1 is SGHRS, CDR2 YFSETQ, per germline. The CDR3 covers 14 residues. The CDR3 sequence: CASSLDTTGYGYTF. The CDR3 DNA sequence: TGCGCCAGCAGCTTGGATACCACAGGTTATGGCTACACCTTC.

The rearrangement links TRBV19 to TRBJ2-7, with 13 bases aligning to TRBD2. This CDR3 has 14 residues. J gave up 4 bases and V 5 bases, and 2 bases lay outside the gene matches. Germline CDR1 is LNHDA and CDR2 is SQIVND (reference sequence). The CDR3 region has the DNA TGTGCCAGTAGTCCGGGACTAGCGGGGTACGAGCAGTACTTC. Its translation is CASSPGLAGYEQYF.

This sequence joins TRBV2 and TRBJ1-1; 7 bases align to TRBD1. Germline V CDR1 and CDR2: SNHLY, FYNNEI. The CDR3 is 13 residues long. Losses at the gene ends were 9 bases for V and 0 bases for J; bases not matched to a gene: 4. The CDR3 nucleotides read TGTGCCAGAGAGGACAGGATGAACACTGAAGCTTTCTTT. Translating gives CAREDRMNTEAFF.